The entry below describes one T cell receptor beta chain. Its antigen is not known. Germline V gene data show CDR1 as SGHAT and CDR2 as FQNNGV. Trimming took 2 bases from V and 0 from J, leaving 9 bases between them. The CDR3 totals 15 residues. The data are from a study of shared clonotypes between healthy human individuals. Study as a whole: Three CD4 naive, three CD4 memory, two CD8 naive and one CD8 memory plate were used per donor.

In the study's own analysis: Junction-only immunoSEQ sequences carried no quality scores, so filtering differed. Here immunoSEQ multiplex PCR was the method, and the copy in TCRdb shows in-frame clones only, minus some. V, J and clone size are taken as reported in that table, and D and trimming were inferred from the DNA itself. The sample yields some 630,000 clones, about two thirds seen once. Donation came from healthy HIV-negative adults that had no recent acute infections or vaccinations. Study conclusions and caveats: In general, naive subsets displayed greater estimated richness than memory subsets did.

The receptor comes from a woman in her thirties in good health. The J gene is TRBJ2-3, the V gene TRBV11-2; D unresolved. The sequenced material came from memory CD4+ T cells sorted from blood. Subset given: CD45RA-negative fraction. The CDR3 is CASSLLPSSTDTQYF. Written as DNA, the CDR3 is TGTGCCAGCAGCTTACTTCCGTCTAGCACAGATACGCAGTATTTT.